Following are 3 T cell receptor beta chains from one sample sequenced in a study of blood T cell repertoires in COVID-19. The data were produced by immunoSEQ multiplex PCR, yet TCRdb's version contains in-frame clones alone and is incomplete. The data contain around 100,000 clones, 80% to 90% of them singletons. The sequencing input was peripheral blood. The receptors were gathered from a woman aged 60 to 75 with acute or convalescent COVID-19.

The chain recombines TRBV2 with TRBJ1-4; 9 positions agree with TRBD1. V was pared by 6 bases and J by 11 bases, with 10 bases of the junction left unmatched. There are 14 residues in the CDR3. In germline, CDR1 is SNHLY, CDR2 FYNNEI. The CDR3 sequence: CASRGDRVRGKLFF. Here the CDR3 DNA reads TGTGCCAGCAGGGGGGACAGGGTGAGGGGCAAACTGTTTTTT.

The chain carries TRBV30 and TRBJ1-1, with D tentatively TRBD1 (5 bases). With 5 bases removed from V and 3 bases from J, the gap between germline ends came to 19 bases. Germline CDR1 reads GTSNPN; CDR2 reads SVGIG (reference sequence). This CDR3 spans 15 amino acids. The CDR3 loop is CAWGFLGREDTEAFF. The CDR3 bases are TGTGCCTGGGGGTTCCTGGGACGGGAGGACACTGAAGCTTTCTTT.

The chain recombines TRBV7-2 with TRBJ1-5, with D possibly matching TRBD1 (6 bases). This CDR3 spans 15 amino acids. V lost 5 bases, J lost 6 bases, and 17 bases lay in between. Germline V gene data show CDR1 as SGHTA and CDR2 as FQGNSA. The CDR3 DNA reads as TGTGCCAGCAGCCCACAAACAGGGATTGGTCAGCCCCAGCATTTT. Its translation: CASSPQTGIGQPQHF.